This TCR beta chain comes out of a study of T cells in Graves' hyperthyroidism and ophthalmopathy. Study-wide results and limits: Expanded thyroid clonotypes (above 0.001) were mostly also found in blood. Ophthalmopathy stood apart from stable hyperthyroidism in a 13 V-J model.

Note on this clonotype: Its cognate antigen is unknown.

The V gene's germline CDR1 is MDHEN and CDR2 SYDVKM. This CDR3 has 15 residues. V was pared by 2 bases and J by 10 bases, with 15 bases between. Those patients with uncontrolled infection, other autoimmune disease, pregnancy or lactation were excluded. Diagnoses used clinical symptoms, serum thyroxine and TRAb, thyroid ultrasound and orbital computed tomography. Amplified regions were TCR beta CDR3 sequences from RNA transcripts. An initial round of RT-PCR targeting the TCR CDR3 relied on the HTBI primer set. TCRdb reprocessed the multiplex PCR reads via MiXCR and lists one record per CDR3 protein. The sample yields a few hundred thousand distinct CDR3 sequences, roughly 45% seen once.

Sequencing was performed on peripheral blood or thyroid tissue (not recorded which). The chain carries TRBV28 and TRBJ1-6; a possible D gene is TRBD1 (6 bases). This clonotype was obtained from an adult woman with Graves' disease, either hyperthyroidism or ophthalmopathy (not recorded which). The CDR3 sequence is CASSLPDSGWSPLHF. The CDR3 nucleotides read TGTGCCAGCAGTTTACCGGACAGCGGGTGGTCACCCCTCCACTTT.